The entry that follows covers one TCR beta chain sequence. Its antigen is not identified. Per the germline V gene, CDR1 is DFQATT and CDR2 is SNEGSKA (reference sequence). The CDR3 covers 17 residues. V was clipped by 3 bases and J by 0 bases; unmatched bases: 8. This entry comes from a study of T-cell memory formation after mild COVID-19. Broader study findings: Clones from the second wave (peaking day 37) had unconfirmed SARS-CoV-2 specificity. Certain responding clones were present in pre-infection memory, suggesting participation of cross-reactive memory.

With constant-segment primers, 5'RACE yielded cDNA libraries of TCR alpha and TCR beta that carried sample barcodes and UMIs. TCRdb reprocessed the 5' RACE reads with MiXCR, giving one entry per CDR3 protein. Seen here are about 470,000 distinct CDR3 sequences, 25% observed once, and the top ten hold under 15%. This TCR derives from an adult woman who had mild COVID-19 (a few samples of this study predate the infection). Cell type and time point are not known. The sequenced sample consisted of PBMCs or a T cell subset sorted from them (not recorded which). This rearrangement joins TRBV20-1 to TRBJ2-6; 7 bases are a match to TRBD1. CDR3 DNA sequence: TGCAGTGCTAGGGGACCGGGACAGCACTCTGGGGCCAACGTCCTGACTTTC. It encodes CSARGPGQHSGANVLTF.